The 23 T cell receptor beta chains listed next were all sequenced from one sample in a study of T-cell reconstitution after alpha-beta-depleted transplantation in children. A library of TCRbeta sequences, prepared with unique molecular identifiers, was generated. A single record per CDR3 protein comes from TCRdb applying MiXCR to the PCR reads. The sample carries roughly 500,000 distinct CDR3 sequences, 12% recorded once. The sequences come from PBMCs from the stem cell graft donor, collected from the stem cell graft. Every receptor here comes from a human donor who donated a stem cell graft to a child with combined immunodeficiency.

This clonotype was seen a few times. The gene calls are TRBV11-3 and TRBJ1-1; D might be TRBD1 (6 bases). The CDR3 runs 18 residues. The germline V and J ends were trimmed by 1 base and 0 bases, with 18 bases remaining between them. The germline gives CDR1 SGHNT, CDR2 YENEEA. CDR3 sequence reads: CASSLGGRDILMNTEAFF. The CDR3 DNA is TGTGCCAGCAGCTTAGGGGGCCGGGACATTCTAATGAACACTGAAGCTTTCTTT.

The chain employs TRBV7-3 and TRBJ2-3; D might be TRBD1 or TRBD2, each matching 5 bases. V gave up 3 bases and J gave up 3 bases, with 13 bases separating them. CDR1 is SGHTA, CDR2 FQGTGA, per germline. This CDR3 contains 15 residues. The CDR3 loop is CASSLRGTWTDTQYF. Here the CDR3 DNA reads TGTGCCAGCAGCTTGAGAGGGACCTGGACAGATACGCAGTATTTT.

The chain links TRBV24-1 to TRBJ2-5; D is ambiguous. The CDR3 runs to 13 residues. Germline V gives CDR1 KGHDR, CDR2 SFDVKD. V lost 2 bases and J lost 0, with 3 bases in between. CDR3 bases: TGTGCCACCAGTGATTCGAACCAAGAGACCCAGTACTTC. It specifies CATSDSNQETQYF.

This clonotype appeared many times. This chain connects TRBV28 to TRBJ2-7; 10 bases are a match to TRBD1. Germline trimming cut 5 bases from V and 6 bases from J; bases unmatched to any gene: 10. Germline CDR1 is MDHEN and CDR2 is SYDVKM. The CDR3 runs to 15 residues. The CDR3 sequence is CASSPPGQGLGEQYF. CDR3 DNA sequence: TGTGCCAGCAGTCCTCCGGGACAGGGGCTTGGCGAGCAGTACTTC.

The V and J genes are TRBV11-2 and TRBJ2-3; TRBD2 agrees at 8 bases. V shed 1 base, J shed 4 bases, and the junction held 13 bases outside the gene matches. Germline V gives CDR1 SGHAT, CDR2 FQNNGV. The CDR3 is 18 amino acids. In nucleotides, the CDR3 is TGTGCCAGCAGCTTAGCTCTCCCTTGGACTAGCCCCGCAGATACGCAGTATTTT. Its protein product is CASSLALPWTSPADTQYF.

This clonotype was picked up many times. The rearrangement uses TRBV5-1 and TRBJ2-5; D may be TRBD1 (8 bases). Looked up from germline, CDR1 is SGHRS and CDR2 is YFSETQ. The CDR3 consists of 14 residues. V lost 2 bases and J lost 5, with 13 bases in between. The CDR3: CASSFTGGGETQYF. CDR3 coding DNA: TGCGCCAGCAGCTTCACAGGGGGAGGGGAGACCCAGTACTTC.

The chain combines TRBV10-3 with TRBJ2-3, with 8 bases aligning to TRBD2. There are 14 residues in the CDR3. The V and J ends lost 10 bases and 4 bases, in that order; junction bases with no gene match: 10. The V gene's germline CDR1 is ENHRY and CDR2 SYGVKD. The DNA of the CDR3 is TGTGCCAGCGCGGGCCGGGGGGGCTCAGATACGCAGTATTTT. Its protein is CASAGRGGSDTQYF.

The V gene is TRBV7-2, the J gene TRBJ2-3; 12 positions match TRBD2. Germline V lookup: CDR1 SGHTA, CDR2 FQGNSA. After removal of 5 bases from V and 2 bases from J, the junction contained 5 bases not matched to a gene. This CDR3 contains 16 residues. CDR3 sequence (DNA): TGTACCAGCAGCCCCGGGACTAGCGGGTACACAGATACGCAGTATTTT. Translation: CTSSPGTSGYTDTQYF.

This clonotype came up many times. The chain recombines TRBV5-1 with TRBJ2-1, with 7 bases aligning to TRBD2. Germline CDR1 reads SGHRS; CDR2 reads YFSETQ. The CDR3 extends over 16 amino acids. After removal of 0 bases from V and 4 bases from J, the junction contained 7 bases not matched to a gene. DNA of the CDR3: TGCGCCAGCAGCTTGGCCGGCGCGGGAGCTTACAATGAGCAGTTCTTC. Its translation: CASSLAGAGAYNEQFF.

This clonotype was detected only a few times. The chain uses TRBV5-1 and TRBJ2-1; D is uncertain. V lost 0 bases to trimming and J lost 6 bases, with 10 bases between them. CDR3 size: 14 residues. In germline, CDR1 is SGHRS, CDR2 YFSETQ. Written as DNA, the CDR3 is TGCGCCAGCAGCTTGGCCGGTAACTCCAATGAGCAGTTCTTC. Its translation: CASSLAGNSNEQFF.

The V call is TRBV7-2, the J call TRBJ1-2, with D possibly being TRBD1 (5 bases). V lost 5 bases and J 13 bases, leaving 29 bases between the germline ends. The CDR3 has 16 amino acids. Germline CDR1 reads SGHTA; CDR2 reads FQGNSA. This chain's CDR3 is CASSPESPTRQNKFTF. Here the CDR3 DNA reads TGTGCCAGCAGCCCCGAAAGCCCCACCAGACAGAACAAATTCACCTTC.

In this sample, this clonotype turned up many times. The rearrangement uses TRBV29-1 and TRBJ1-1; D gene unclear. Germline CDR1 SQVTM, CDR2 ANQGSEA. CDR3 size: 13 residues. Trimming stripped 6 bases from V and 4 bases from J, with 15 bases between. DNA of the CDR3: TGCAGCGTGGCTTTGAGGCTGGGCACTGAAGCTTTCTTT. This codes for CSVALRLGTEAFF.

This clonotype was seen repeatedly, ten times or more. V is TRBV6-5 and J is TRBJ1-1; D ambiguous. With 6 bases removed from V and 6 bases from J, the gap between germline ends came to 14 bases. CDR3 length: 13 residues. Germline lookup yields CDR1 MNHEY and CDR2 SVGAGI. The CDR3 DNA reads TGTGCCAGCAGGCCCCGGGGATTGGCTGAAGCTTTCTTT. Its translation is CASRPRGLAEAFF.

A single count supports this clonotype. The V and J genes are TRBV5-1 and TRBJ2-7, with a possible D match to TRBD1 (6 bases). CDR1 is SGHRS, CDR2 YFSETQ, per germline. V was shortened by 1 base and J by 0 bases, with 17 bases between the two germline ends. The CDR3 is 17 amino acids. CDR3 in amino acids: CASSLSPGGDYSYEQYF. For the CDR3, the DNA is TGCGCCAGCAGCTTGTCTCCTGGGGGCGACTACTCCTACGAGCAGTACTTC.

This clonotype was picked up many times. J is TRBJ2-5 and V is TRBV20-1; D unresolved. This CDR3 spans 13 amino acids. The V end was cut by 6 bases, the J end by 0 bases, with 11 bases between. CDR1 and CDR2 from the germline V gene are DFQATT and SNEGSKA (reference sequence). The CDR3 DNA reads as TGCAGTGCCTACCGACCGGACCAAGAGACCCAGTACTTC. It yields the protein CSAYRPDQETQYF.

This clonotype was observed a few times. The CDR3 region has the DNA TGTGCCAGCACCGGCAGGGTCCACGAGCAGTACTTC. Protein product: CASTGRVHEQYF. The V gene is TRBV12-3 or TRBV12-4, the J gene TRBJ2-7; D is possibly TRBD1 (5 bases). V lost 7 bases to trimming and J lost 5 bases, with 12 bases between them. CDR3 length: 12 residues.

The J gene is TRBJ1-6, the V gene TRBV10-3; the match to TRBD1 covers 7 bases. The CDR3 is 14 amino acids. The V and J ends lost 4 bases and 7 bases, in that order; junction bases with no gene match: 4. Looked up from germline, CDR1 is ENHRY and CDR2 is SYGVKD. This chain's CDR3 is CAISAGQLNSPLHF. CDR3 bases: TGTGCCATCAGTGCGGGACAGCTGAATTCACCCCTCCACTTT.

This clonotype was counted many times. V is TRBV4-2 and J is TRBJ2-5; D gene ambiguous. CDR1 and CDR2 (germline): LGHNA, YNFKEQ. V was pared by 1 base and J by 7 bases, with 19 bases between. The CDR3 runs to 16 residues. For the CDR3, the DNA is TGTGCCAGCAGCCAAGCAAAACCCCCGGGCGCGGTGACCCAGTACTTC. Its translation: CASSQAKPPGAVTQYF.

This clonotype has only a few counts. The chain recombines TRBV10-3 with TRBJ2-7; possibly TRBD1 for D (5 bases). Deletions cut 10 bases from V and 2 bases from J, with 12 bases between. Germline CDR1 is ENHRY and CDR2 is SYGVKD. The CDR3 consists of 12 residues. CDR3 loop: CATRTPPYEQYF. CDR3 nucleotide sequence: TGTGCCACCCGGACACCCCCCTACGAGCAGTACTTC.

This clonotype was counted at least ten times. V is TRBV4-2 and J is TRBJ2-5; 7 nucleotides agree with TRBD1. V trimming: 0 bases; J trimming: 5 bases; junction bases outside the gene matches: 3. This CDR3 has 14 residues. Germline V gives CDR1 LGHNA, CDR2 YNFKEQ. CDR3 protein: CASSQDRGWETQYF. CDR3 bases: TGTGCCAGCAGCCAAGACAGGGGGTGGGAGACCCAGTACTTC.

Ten or more counts support this clonotype. V gene TRBV4-2 combines with J gene TRBJ2-1; tentatively, D is TRBD1 (6 bases). Germline CDR1 and CDR2: LGHNA and YNFKEQ. CDR3 length equals 14 residues. V lost 3 bases to trimming and J lost 8 bases, with 14 bases between them. The CDR3, as DNA: TGTGCCAGCAGCCACTCTGGACAGCTGTATGAGCAGTTCTTC. This sequence encodes CASSHSGQLYEQFF.

There are many counts of this clonotype. V gene TRBV12-3 or TRBV12-4 combines with J gene TRBJ2-1; D uncertain. The CDR3 contains 10 residues. V dropped 7 bases and J dropped 7 bases, with 5 bases sitting between them. This chain's CDR3 is CASTQNEQFF. In nucleotides, the CDR3 is TGTGCCAGCACCCAAAATGAGCAGTTCTTC.

This clonotype was counted at least ten times. The gene calls are TRBV9 and TRBJ2-7, with 10 nucleotides matching TRBD1. V lost 3 bases and J lost 0; bases outside the gene matches: 9. The CDR3 length is 17 residues. Per germline, CDR1 SGDLS and CDR2 YYNGEE. The DNA for the CDR3 is TGTGCCAGCAGCGCATCGCCCGGGACAGGGGCCTCCTACGAGCAGTACTTC. Protein product: CASSASPGTGASYEQYF.